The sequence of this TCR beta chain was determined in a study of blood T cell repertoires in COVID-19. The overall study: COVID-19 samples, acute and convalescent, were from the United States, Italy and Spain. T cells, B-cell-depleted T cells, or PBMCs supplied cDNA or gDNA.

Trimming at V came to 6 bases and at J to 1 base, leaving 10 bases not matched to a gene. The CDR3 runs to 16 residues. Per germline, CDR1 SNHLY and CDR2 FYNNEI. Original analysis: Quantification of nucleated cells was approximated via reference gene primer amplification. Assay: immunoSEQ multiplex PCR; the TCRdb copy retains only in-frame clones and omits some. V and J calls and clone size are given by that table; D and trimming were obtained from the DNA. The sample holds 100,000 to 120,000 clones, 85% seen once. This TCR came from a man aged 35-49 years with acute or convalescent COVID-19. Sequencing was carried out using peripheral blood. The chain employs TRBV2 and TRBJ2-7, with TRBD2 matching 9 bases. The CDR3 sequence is CASRSNSGGMSYEQYF. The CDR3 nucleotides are TGTGCCAGCAGAAGTAACAGCGGGGGGATGTCCTACGAGCAGTACTTC.